The 5 T cell receptor beta chains presented below share a single source sample, sequenced in a study of response to subunit inactivated influenza vaccine. In TCRdb, the RT-PCR reads were re-called with MiXCR into one record per CDR3 protein. The sample lists around 300,000 distinct CDR3 sequences; approximately 23% were seen once. Source: PBMCs from blood, taken approximately 20 months after vaccination. The source of these receptors is a man aged 50 to 75 who received an inactivated influenza vaccine.

Notes on this clonotype: A clone one base away is much larger, so this may be a read error. The rearrangement links TRBV13 to TRBJ1-2, with D tentatively TRBD1 (5 bases). This CDR3 contains 12 residues. V lost 6 bases and J lost 9, with 14 bases in between. Germline V gives CDR1 PRHDT, CDR2 FYEKMQ (reference sequence). The CDR3 protein is CASSRPGYCYTF. DNA for the CDR3: TGTGCCAGCAGTCGGCCAGGGTATTGCTACACCTTC.

This clonotype was seen only a few times. This chain uses TRBV28 with TRBJ1-1; D is unresolved. The germline V gene encodes CDR1 MDHEN and CDR2 SYDVKM. Trimming shortened V by 3 bases and J by 4 bases, and 9 bases separated the two germline ends. The CDR3 totals 13 residues. The DNA for the CDR3 is TGTGCCAGCAGTTTTTCAGTGGGCACTGAAGCTTTCTTT. Residues: CASSFSVGTEAFF.

Comments on this clonotype: Compared with germline, one end of the junction differs, possibly owing to a read error. J is TRBJ1-1 and V is TRBV6-1; weak D call: TRBD1 (5 bases). The CDR3 runs 13 residues. Germline V gives CDR1 MNHNS, CDR2 SASEGT. CDR3 sequence: CASQVEGNTVAFF. The CDR3 region has the DNA TGTGCCAGCCAGGTTGAGGGGAACACTGTAGCTTTCTTT.

The chain combines TRBV28 with TRBJ2-7; a possible D gene is TRBD2 (6 bases). The germline V gene has CDR1 MDHEN and CDR2 SYDVKM. The length of the CDR3 is 12 residues. Trimming left V 10 bases short and J 2 bases short, with 12 bases between. CDR3 nucleotide sequence: TGTGCCACCTCAAGCGGGCCCTACGAGCAGTACTTC. Translated: CATSSGPYEQYF.

This clonotype has just a few counts. The chain couples TRBV20-1 to TRBJ1-5; D is uncertain. In germline, CDR1 is DFQATT, CDR2 SNEGSKA (reference sequence). The germline V and J ends were trimmed by 3 bases and 5 bases, with 8 bases remaining between them. CDR3 length: 12 residues. The CDR3 DNA is TGCAGTGCTAGTTTGGGAGATCAGCCCCAGCATTTT. Translated: CSASLGDQPQHF.